This T cell receptor beta chain is from a study of blood T cell repertoires in COVID-19. CDR3 length: 16 amino acids. Unmatched junction bases numbered 2, after V lost 0 bases and J lost 6 bases. Germline lookup yields CDR1 SGHNT and CDR2 YYREEE (reference sequence). The method was immunoSEQ multiplex PCR; TCRdb's version includes in-frame clones alone and lacks a portion of them. The profile shows roughly 330,000 clones, approximately 87% of them singletons. Sequenced sample: PBMCs or T cells enriched from blood (not recorded which). J is TRBJ2-2 and V is TRBV5-4; TRBD2 agrees at 13 bases. This clonotype was obtained from a young woman who had recovered from COVID-19. CDR3 residues: CASSLGLAGGAGELFF. The CDR3 region has the DNA TGTGCCAGCAGCTTGGGACTAGCGGGGGGCGCCGGGGAGCTGTTTTTT.